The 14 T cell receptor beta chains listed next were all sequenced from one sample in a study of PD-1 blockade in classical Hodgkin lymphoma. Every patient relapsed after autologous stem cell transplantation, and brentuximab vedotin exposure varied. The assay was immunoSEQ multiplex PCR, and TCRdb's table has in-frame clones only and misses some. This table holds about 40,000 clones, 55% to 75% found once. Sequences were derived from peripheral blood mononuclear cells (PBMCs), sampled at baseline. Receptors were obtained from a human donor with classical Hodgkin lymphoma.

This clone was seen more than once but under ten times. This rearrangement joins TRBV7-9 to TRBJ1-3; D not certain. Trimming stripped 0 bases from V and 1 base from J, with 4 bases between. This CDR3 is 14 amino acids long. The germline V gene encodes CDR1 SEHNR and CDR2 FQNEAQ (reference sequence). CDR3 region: CASSLAGSGNTIYF. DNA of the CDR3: TGTGCCAGCAGCTTAGCAGGGTCTGGAAACACCATATATTTT.

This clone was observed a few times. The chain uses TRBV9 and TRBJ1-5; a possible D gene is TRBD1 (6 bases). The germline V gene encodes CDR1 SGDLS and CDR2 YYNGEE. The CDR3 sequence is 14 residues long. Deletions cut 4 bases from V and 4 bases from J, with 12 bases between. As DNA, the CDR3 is TGTGCCAGCAGCCAGGGGATTGCTAATCAGCCCCAGCATTTT. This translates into CASSQGIANQPQHF.

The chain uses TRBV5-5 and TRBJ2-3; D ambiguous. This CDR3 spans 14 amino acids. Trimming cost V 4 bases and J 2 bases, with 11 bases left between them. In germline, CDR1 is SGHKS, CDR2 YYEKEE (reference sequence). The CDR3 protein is CASSKTHFTDTQYF. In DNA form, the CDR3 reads TGTGCCAGCAGCAAGACCCACTTCACAGATACGCAGTATTTT.

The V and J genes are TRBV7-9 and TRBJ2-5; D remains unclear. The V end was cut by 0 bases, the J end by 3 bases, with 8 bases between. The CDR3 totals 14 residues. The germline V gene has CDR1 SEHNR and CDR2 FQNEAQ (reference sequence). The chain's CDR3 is CASSLASREETQYF. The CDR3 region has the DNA TGTGCCAGCAGCTTAGCAAGCAGAGAAGAGACCCAGTACTTC.

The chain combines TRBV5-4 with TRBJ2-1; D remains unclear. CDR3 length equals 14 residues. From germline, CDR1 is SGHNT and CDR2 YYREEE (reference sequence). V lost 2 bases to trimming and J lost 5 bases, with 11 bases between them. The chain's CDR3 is CASSFSSGHNEQFF. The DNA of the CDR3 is TGTGCCAGCAGCTTTTCCTCCGGGCACAATGAGCAGTTCTTC.

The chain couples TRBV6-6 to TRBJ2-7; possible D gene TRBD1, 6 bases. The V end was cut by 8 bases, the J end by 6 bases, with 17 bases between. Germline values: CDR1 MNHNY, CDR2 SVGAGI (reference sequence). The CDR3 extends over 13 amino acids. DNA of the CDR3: TGTGCCAGCCTCTTCGGAAGGGGGTCCGAGCAGTACTTC. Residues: CASLFGRGSEQYF.

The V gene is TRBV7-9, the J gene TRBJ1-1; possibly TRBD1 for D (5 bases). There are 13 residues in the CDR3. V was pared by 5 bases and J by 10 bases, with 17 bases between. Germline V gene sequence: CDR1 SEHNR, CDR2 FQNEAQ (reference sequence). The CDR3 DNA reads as TGTGCCAGCAGCGCCGATTGGGGCGGGGGAGCTTTCTTT. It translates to CASSADWGGGAFF.

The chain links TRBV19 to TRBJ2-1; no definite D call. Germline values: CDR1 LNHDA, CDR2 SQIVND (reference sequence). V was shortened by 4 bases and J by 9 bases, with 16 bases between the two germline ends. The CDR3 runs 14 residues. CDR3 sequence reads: CASSTSRSIGEQFF. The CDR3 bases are TGTGCCAGTAGTACCTCCCGATCGATTGGTGAGCAGTTCTTC.

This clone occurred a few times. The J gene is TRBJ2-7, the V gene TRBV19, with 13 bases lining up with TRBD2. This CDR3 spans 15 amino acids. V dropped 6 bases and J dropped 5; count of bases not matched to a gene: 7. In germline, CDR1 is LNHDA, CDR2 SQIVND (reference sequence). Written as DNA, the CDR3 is TGTGCCAGTAGCCTGACTAGCGGGAGGTACAACGAGCAGTACTTC. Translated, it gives CASSLTSGRYNEQYF. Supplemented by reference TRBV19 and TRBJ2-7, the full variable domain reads DGGITQSPKYLFRKEGQNVTLSCEQNLNHDAMYWYRQDPGQGLRLIYYSQIVNDFQKGDIAEGYSVSREKKESFPLTVTSAQKNPTAFYLCASSLTSGRYNEQYFGPGTRLTVT.

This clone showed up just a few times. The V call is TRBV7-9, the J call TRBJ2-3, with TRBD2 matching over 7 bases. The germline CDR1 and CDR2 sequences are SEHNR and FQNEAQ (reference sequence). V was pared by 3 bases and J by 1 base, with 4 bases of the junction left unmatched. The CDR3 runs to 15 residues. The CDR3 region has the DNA TGTGCCAGCAGCTTTGGGAGGGCTGGCACAGATACGCAGTATTTT. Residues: CASSFGRAGTDTQYF. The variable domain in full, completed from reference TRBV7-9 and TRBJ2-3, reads DTGVSQNPRHKITKRGQNVTFRCDPISEHNRLYWYRQTLGQGPEFLTYFQNEAQLEKSRLLSDRFSAERPKGSFSTLEIQRTEQGDSAMYLCASSFGRAGTDTQYFGPGTRLTVL.

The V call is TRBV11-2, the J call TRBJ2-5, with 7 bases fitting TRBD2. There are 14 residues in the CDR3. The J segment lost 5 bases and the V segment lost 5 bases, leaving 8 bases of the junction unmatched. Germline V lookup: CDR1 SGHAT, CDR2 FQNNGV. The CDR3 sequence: CASSRGGPRETQYF. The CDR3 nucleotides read TGTGCCAGCAGCCGCGGGGGACCCAGGGAGACCCAGTACTTC.

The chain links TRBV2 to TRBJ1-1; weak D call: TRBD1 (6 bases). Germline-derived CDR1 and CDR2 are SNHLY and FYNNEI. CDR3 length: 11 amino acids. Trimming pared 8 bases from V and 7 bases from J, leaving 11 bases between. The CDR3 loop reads CASGWDNEAFF. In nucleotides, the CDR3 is TGTGCCAGCGGATGGGACAATGAAGCTTTCTTT.

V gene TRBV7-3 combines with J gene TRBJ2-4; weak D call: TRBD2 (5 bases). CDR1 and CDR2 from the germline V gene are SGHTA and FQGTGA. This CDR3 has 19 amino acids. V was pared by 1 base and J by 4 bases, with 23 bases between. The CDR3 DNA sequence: TGTGCCAGCAGCTTAATCGAAGCCATACTAGTGCCCCATAAAAACATTCAGTACTTC. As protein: CASSLIEAILVPHKNIQYF.

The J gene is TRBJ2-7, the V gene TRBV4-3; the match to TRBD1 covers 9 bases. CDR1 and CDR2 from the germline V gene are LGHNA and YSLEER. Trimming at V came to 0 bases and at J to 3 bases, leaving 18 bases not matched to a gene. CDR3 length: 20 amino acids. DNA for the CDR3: TGCGCCAGCAGCCAAGACGGGTCGACAGGGGGTCGCCCAATGGACTACGAGCAGTACTTC. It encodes CASSQDGSTGGRPMDYEQYF.